Below, 20 T cell receptor beta chains from the same sample are listed, as sequenced in a study of CD8 T cells in ankylosing spondylitis. TCRdb used MiXCR to reprocess the 5' RACE reads, holding one entry per CDR3 protein. This table holds about 36,000 distinct CDR3 sequences, approximately 11% found once. Sequenced: synovial fluid, either unsorted or a sorted T cell fraction (not recorded which). All receptors derive from a male donor with ankylosing spondylitis.

This clonotype has a count of ten or more. V and J are TRBV28 and TRBJ2-1; 7 nucleotides agree with TRBD2. CDR1 is MDHEN and CDR2 is SYDVKM in the germline V gene. J was trimmed by 7 bases and V by 7 bases; bases with no gene match: 10. There are 14 residues in the CDR3. The CDR3 is CASTIAGLVNEQFF. CDR3 DNA sequence: TGTGCCAGCACGATAGCGGGTCTGGTGAATGAGCAGTTCTTC. Full variable domain (outside the CDR3, taken from reference TRBV28 and TRBJ2-1): DVKVTQSSRYLVKRTGEKVFLECVQDMDHENMFWYRQDPGLGLRLIYFSYDVKMKEKGDIPEGYSVSREKKERFSLILESASTNQTSMYLCASTIAGLVNEQFFGPGTRLTVL.

In the case of this clonotype: This may stem from a read error, because a much larger clone lies one nucleotide away. The chain links TRBV4-3 to TRBJ2-5; D unclear. This CDR3 is 15 amino acids long. Germline lookup yields CDR1 LGHNA and CDR2 YSLEER. The CDR3 DNA reads as TGCGCCAGCAGCACCTACCACCTGAGCCAAGAGACCCAGGACTTC. It is translated as CASSTYHLSQETQDF.

This clonotype has only a few counts. The chain links TRBV7-9 to TRBJ2-3; D gene uncertain. Trimming shortened V by 5 bases and J by 2 bases, and 2 bases separated the two germline ends. Looked up from germline, CDR1 is SEHNR and CDR2 is FQNEAQ (reference sequence). This CDR3 is built from 11 residues. In nucleotides, the CDR3 is TGTGCCAGCAGCATCACAGATACGCAGTATTTT. This translates into CASSITDTQYF.

V usage is TRBV7-9 and J usage is TRBJ1-2, with D tentatively TRBD1 (5 bases). Germline CDR1 SEHNR, CDR2 FQNEAQ (reference sequence). There are 13 residues in the CDR3. CDR3 sequence: CAALGGESYGYTF. The CDR3 bases are TGTGCGGCCCTGGGAGGGGAGTCCTATGGCTACACCTTC.

The genes are TRBV7-8 and TRBJ2-3, with 11 bases aligning to TRBD2. After removal of 6 bases from V and 2 bases from J, the junction contained 10 bases not matched to a gene. This CDR3 has 17 residues. Per germline, CDR1 SGHVS and CDR2 FQNEAQ. The DNA for the CDR3 is TGTGCCAGCAGAGAACTAGCGGGAGCCTTCATCACAGATACGCAGTATTTT. As protein: CASRELAGAFITDTQYF.

This clonotype was counted many times. The CDR3 DNA reads as TGCGCCAGCAGCCCGGGGGGTAGCCAGAATGAGCAGTTCTTC. This translates into CASSPGGSQNEQFF. The chain recombines TRBV5-1 with TRBJ2-1, with 7 bases that match TRBD2. The CDR3 sequence is 14 residues long. The germline V gene has CDR1 SGHRS and CDR2 YFSETQ. Trimming took 4 bases from V and 7 from J; bases not matched to a gene: 8.

This clonotype turned up a few times. The chain couples TRBV25-1 to TRBJ2-2; D might be TRBD1 (6 bases). The V gene lost 2 bases and the J gene lost 9 bases, with 19 bases spanning the gap. The CDR3 is 16 residues long. Germline CDR1 MGHDK, CDR2 SYGVNS. The DNA for the CDR3 is TGTGCCAGCAGTGAACCTAAAAGGACAGACCCAAGGGAGCTGTTTTTT. It encodes CASSEPKRTDPRELFF.

V gene TRBV6-6 combines with J gene TRBJ1-1; no firm D call. The germline V gene encodes CDR1 MNHNY and CDR2 SVGAGI (reference sequence). V was clipped by 2 bases and J by 1 base, with 5 bases between them. The CDR3 runs 13 residues. The chain's CDR3 is CASSYTTNTEAFF. DNA of the CDR3: TGTGCCAGCAGTTACACGACGAACACTGAAGCTTTCTTT.

This clonotype was observed a few times. The chain is built from TRBV12-3 or TRBV12-4 and TRBJ2-7, with D perhaps matching TRBD2 (7 bases). CDR3 length equals 15 residues. The germline V and J ends were trimmed by 3 bases and 3 bases, with 15 bases remaining between them. In DNA form, the CDR3 reads TGTGCCAGCAGTTTCCATGGGGGGGCCAACTACGAGCAGTACTTC. Its protein product is CASSFHGGANYEQYF.

This clonotype was recorded a few times. This chain uses TRBV10-3 with TRBJ2-5; a weak D match, TRBD1 (6 bases). Germline CDR1 is ENHRY and CDR2 is SYGVKD. Trimming took off 4 bases at V and 4 bases at J, with 13 bases between the two ends. The CDR3 is made up of 14 amino acids. The CDR3 sequence: CAISVQGRGETQYF. The CDR3 nucleotides read TGTGCCATCAGTGTGCAGGGGAGAGGAGAGACCCAGTACTTC.

Only a few counts were recorded for this clonotype. This chain links TRBV7-2 with TRBJ1-5; D is perhaps TRBD1 (6 bases). The germline gives CDR1 SGHTA, CDR2 FQGNSA. Trimming left V 0 bases short and J 6 bases short, with 12 bases between. CDR3 length: 15 amino acids. CDR3 sequence: CASSLAVGGAQPQHF. The CDR3 region has the DNA TGTGCCAGCAGCTTAGCGGTCGGGGGGGCTCAGCCCCAGCATTTT.

Ten or more counts support this clonotype. This chain links TRBV7-6 with TRBJ2-1, with a weak D call TRBD1 (6 bases). Germline lookup yields CDR1 SGHVS and CDR2 FNYEAQ. The CDR3 length is 16 residues. V shed 4 bases and J shed 3 bases, with 16 bases lying between them. The CDR3 bases are TGTGCCAGCAGCTCGGGCACAGGGTCTGTCTACAATGAGCAGTTCTTC. This gives the protein CASSSGTGSVYNEQFF. Filled out from reference TRBV7-6 and TRBJ2-1, the complete variable domain reads GAGVSQSPRYKVTKRGQDVALRCDPISGHVSLYWYRQALGQGPEFLTYFNYEAQQDKSGLPNDRFSAERPEGSISTLTIQRTEQRDSAMYRCASSSGTGSVYNEQFFGPGTRLTVL.

The chain joins TRBV28 to TRBJ2-2, with TRBD2 identical over 7 bases. This CDR3 region has 15 residues. V lost 6 bases and J lost 6; bases outside the gene matches: 10. The germline CDR1 and CDR2 sequences are MDHEN and SYDVKM. For the CDR3, the DNA is TGTGCCAGCAGCCTCAGCGGGAAATTGCCCGGGGAGCTGTTTTTT. Residues: CASSLSGKLPGELFF. Filled out from reference TRBV28 and TRBJ2-2, the complete variable domain reads DVKVTQSSRYLVKRTGEKVFLECVQDMDHENMFWYRQDPGLGLRLIYFSYDVKMKEKGDIPEGYSVSREKKERFSLILESASTNQTSMYLCASSLSGKLPGELFFGEGSRLTVL.

The chain uses TRBV7-9 and TRBJ1-1; 7 nucleotides align to TRBD1. This CDR3 contains 14 residues. V lost 5 bases and J lost 5; bases outside the gene matches: 8. The germline V gene has CDR1 SEHNR and CDR2 FQNEAQ (reference sequence). The CDR3 sequence is CASSGLRGVTEAFF. The CDR3 region has the DNA TGTGCCAGCAGCGGTCTCAGGGGGGTGACTGAAGCTTTCTTT.

This clonotype has just a few counts. The chain employs TRBV19 and TRBJ2-1, with D tentatively TRBD1 or TRBD2 (6 bases each). The germline V gene encodes CDR1 LNHDA and CDR2 SQIVND (reference sequence). The length of the CDR3 is 14 residues. V lost 5 bases and J 9 bases, leaving 17 bases between the germline ends. The CDR3 nucleotides are TGTGCCAGTAGTCAAAGGGGAAGGGGGGTTGAGCAGTTCTTC. It codes for CASSQRGRGVEQFF.

The gene calls are TRBV11-2 and TRBJ2-3; 12 bases fit TRBD2. Germline CDR1 and CDR2: SGHAT and FQNNGV. V gave up 4 bases and J gave up 4 bases; unmatched junction bases: 15. This CDR3 is built from 19 residues. This CDR3 is CASSSPGLAGGGVSDTQYF. The CDR3 coding sequence is TGTGCCAGCAGCTCCCCGGGGCTAGCGGGAGGGGGGGTCTCAGATACGCAGTATTTT. The full variable domain, rest sourced from reference TRBV11-2 and TRBJ2-3, is EAGVAQSPRYKIIEKRQSVAFWCNPISGHATLYWYQQILGQGPKLLIQFQNNGVVDDSQLPKDRFSAERLKGVDSTLKIQPAKLEDSAVYLCASSSPGLAGGGVSDTQYFGPGTRLTVL.

This clonotype was found many times. The gene calls are TRBV28 and TRBJ2-6; no firm D call. V lost 6 bases and J 0 bases, leaving 9 bases between the germline ends. Germline V lookup: CDR1 MDHEN, CDR2 SYDVKM. The CDR3 spans 15 residues. The CDR3 DNA follows: TGTGCCAGCAGATCACAAAGCTCTGGGGCCAACGTCCTGACTTTC. Protein: CASRSQSSGANVLTF.

This clonotype was found many times. The J gene is TRBJ2-7, the V gene TRBV29-1; perhaps TRBD1 as D (6 bases). The CDR3 totals 13 residues. The germline V and J ends were trimmed by 8 bases and 7 bases, with 21 bases remaining between them. The V gene's germline CDR1 is SQVTM and CDR2 ANQGSEA. CDR3 sequence (DNA): TGCAGCACCGCGGACAGCCCATCACAGGAGCAGTACTTC. Its protein product is CSTADSPSQEQYF.

This clonotype came up a few times. This chain joins TRBV19 and TRBJ2-6; TRBD1 matches at 7 bases. In germline, CDR1 is LNHDA, CDR2 SQIVND (reference sequence). V shed 3 bases and J 0 bases; nucleotides not matched to a gene: 8. The CDR3 extends over 18 amino acids. The CDR3 loop reads CASSIRTGDLSGANVLTF. In DNA, the CDR3 is TGTGCCAGTAGTATTCGTACAGGGGATCTCTCTGGGGCCAACGTCCTGACTTTC.

V gene TRBV19 combines with J gene TRBJ2-7; TRBD1 is a possible D gene (6 bases). Trimming stripped 3 bases from V and 2 bases from J, with 8 bases between. CDR3 length equals 13 residues. From germline, CDR1 is LNHDA and CDR2 SQIVND (reference sequence). The CDR3 spells CASSIGDTYEQYF. The CDR3 DNA follows: TGTGCCAGTAGTATCGGGGACACCTACGAGCAGTACTTC.